The 23 T cell receptor beta chains in this list originate from one sample, sequenced in a study of lymphopenia after photon versus proton radiotherapy. Libraries were prepared by immunoSEQ multiplex PCR; TCRdb keeps only in-frame clonotypes and omits some of them. The sample carries more than 45,000 clones, around 85% recorded once. Here the sequenced sample was peripheral blood, taken from a patient treated with proton-based radiotherapy. The receptor source for this set is a man between 60 and 70 years old with pancreatic cancer.

V gene TRBV27 combines with J gene TRBJ2-6; D is possibly TRBD1 (5 bases). Germline V gene data show CDR1 as MNHEY and CDR2 as SMNVEV (reference sequence). The CDR3 totals 17 residues. The V end was cut by 6 bases, the J end by 2 bases, with 17 bases between. For the CDR3, the DNA is TGTGCCAGCAGCACAGGCAACCAAGGGGCTGGGGCCAACGTCCTGACTTTC. This translates into CASSTGNQGAGANVLTF.

The chain recombines TRBV5-1 with TRBJ2-7; 10 bases are a match to TRBD1. Germline lookup yields CDR1 SGHRS and CDR2 YFSETQ. The length of the CDR3 is 14 residues. V trimming: 3 bases; J trimming: 5 bases; junction bases outside the gene matches: 5. The CDR3 protein is CASSSRTGGHEQYF. For the CDR3, the DNA is TGCGCCAGCAGCTCCAGGACAGGGGGTCACGAGCAGTACTTC.

The chain uses TRBV28 and TRBJ1-3; 8 bases agree with TRBD1. The V gene end was trimmed by 4 bases and the J gene end by 2 bases; junction bases not matched to a gene: 16. Germline V gene lookup returns CDR1 MDHEN and CDR2 SYDVKM. This CDR3 spans 19 amino acids. CDR3 coding DNA: TGTGCCAGCAGTTCGTTCCGACAGGGGACTGGACTTACTGGAAACACCATATATTTT. This codes for CASSSFRQGTGLTGNTIYF.

V and J are TRBV11-3 and TRBJ1-3; D remains ambiguous. The CDR3 loop spans 14 amino acids. Germline V CDR1 and CDR2: SGHNT, YENEEA. V was cut by 5 bases and J by 4 bases, with 12 bases left in between. In DNA form, the CDR3 reads TGTGCCAGCAGCGCAAGAAGAGCAGGAAACACCATATATTTT. Translation: CASSARRAGNTIYF.

The gene calls are TRBV27 and TRBJ2-7; 7 bases agree with TRBD2. The germline CDR1 and CDR2 sequences are MNHEY and SMNVEV (reference sequence). V lost 10 bases and J lost 4; bases outside the gene matches: 10. The CDR3 sequence is 13 residues long. The CDR3 nucleotides read TGTGCCACAAGACCGGGGGGAAGATACGAGCAGTACTTC. Its translation is CATRPGGRYEQYF.

The chain couples TRBV28 to TRBJ1-5, with 7 bases matching TRBD1. V lost 6 bases to trimming and J lost 4 bases; unmatched junction nucleotides: 6. Germline-derived CDR1 and CDR2 are MDHEN and SYDVKM. The CDR3 totals 14 residues. In DNA form, the CDR3 reads TGTGCCAGCAGCCTGACAGGGAGGAATCAGCCCCAGCATTTT. Its protein is CASSLTGRNQPQHF.

V usage is TRBV28 and J usage is TRBJ1-1; the D is unclear. Trimming stripped 8 bases from V and 12 bases from J, with 19 bases between. The V gene's germline CDR1 is MDHEN and CDR2 SYDVKM. The length of the CDR3 is 12 residues. CDR3 region: CASVERGSPTFF. CDR3 sequence (DNA): TGTGCCAGCGTGGAAAGAGGTAGCCCGACTTTCTTT. The entire variable domain, with the rest obtained from reference TRBV28 and TRBJ1-1, is as follows: DVKVTQSSRYLVKRTGEKVFLECVQDMDHENMFWYRQDPGLGLRLIYFSYDVKMKEKGDIPEGYSVSREKKERFSLILESASTNQTSMYLCASVERGSPTFFGQGTRLTVV.

This clone was detected once. The chain uses TRBV27 and TRBJ2-1; 7 bases match TRBD2. Unmatched junction bases numbered 10, after V lost 6 bases and J lost 2 bases. This CDR3 spans 16 amino acids. Germline V gene sequence: CDR1 MNHEY, CDR2 SMNVEV (reference sequence). This chain's CDR3 is CASRVVREATYNEQFF. CDR3 DNA sequence: TGTGCCAGCAGAGTAGTTCGGGAGGCCACCTACAATGAGCAGTTCTTC.

J is TRBJ2-5 and V is TRBV5-6, with 8 bases identical to TRBD1. The CDR3 totals 17 residues. CDR1 and CDR2 (germline): SGHDT, YYEEEE. V lost 5 bases and J lost 2; bases outside the gene matches: 14. The DNA of the CDR3 is TGTGCCAGCAGTTTGCCGGACAGGGTCAAAATTCAAGAGACCCAGTACTTC. This sequence encodes CASSLPDRVKIQETQYF.

The V and J genes are TRBV4-1 and TRBJ1-4; 10 nucleotides line up with TRBD1. Germline V CDR1 and CDR2: MGHRA, YSYEKL. The trim removed 4 bases at V and 6 bases at J, leaving 5 bases unmatched. The CDR3 runs to 15 residues. CDR3 bases: TGCGCCAGCAGCCTACACGGGACAGGGGATGAAAAACTGTTTTTT. Protein sequence: CASSLHGTGDEKLFF.

V gene TRBV11-2 combines with J gene TRBJ2-1; the D is unclear. Trimming removed 5 bases from V and 3 bases from J, with 14 bases in between. The germline V gene has CDR1 SGHAT and CDR2 FQNNGV. The CDR3 loop spans 15 amino acids. The CDR3 sequence: CASSPDGILYNEQFF. The CDR3 DNA reads TGTGCCAGCAGCCCCGACGGAATCCTCTACAATGAGCAGTTCTTC.

The chain couples TRBV5-5 to TRBJ2-3; D possibly corresponds to TRBD2 (5 bases). The CDR3 consists of 17 residues. Trimming pared 1 base from V and 4 bases from J, leaving 19 bases between. Germline loops: CDR1 SGHKS, CDR2 YYEKEE (reference sequence). The CDR3 nucleotides read TGTGCCAGCAGCTTGACGGGGTCAGCCATCTTCGCAGATACGCAGTATTTT. This codes for CASSLTGSAIFADTQYF.

The rearrangement links TRBV30 to TRBJ2-3, with D possibly being TRBD2 (6 bases). Per the germline V gene, CDR1 is GTSNPN and CDR2 is SVGIG (reference sequence). There are 16 residues in the CDR3. V was shortened by 6 bases and J by 2 bases, with 21 bases between the two germline ends. CDR3 coding DNA: TGTGCCTGTCAAGGTGGGGCGGGGATATTCACAGATACGCAGTATTTT. Its protein is CACQGGAGIFTDTQYF.

V usage is TRBV14 and J usage is TRBJ1-2; D is uncertain. Germline assignment: CDR1 SGHDN and CDR2 FVKESK. With 0 bases removed from V and 1 base from J, the gap between germline ends came to 9 bases. The CDR3 runs 15 residues. In DNA form, the CDR3 reads TGTGCCAGCAGCCAAGACTTTCTGAGTAACTATGGCTACACCTTC. Its translation: CASSQDFLSNYGYTF. Using reference TRBV14 and TRBJ1-2 for the parts outside the CDR3, the full variable domain is EAGVTQFPSHSVIEKGQTVTLRCDPISGHDNLYWYRRVMGKEIKFLLHFVKESKQDESGMPNNRFLAERTGGTYSTLKVQPAELEDSGVYFCASSQDFLSNYGYTFGSGTRLTVV.

This chain joins TRBV28 and TRBJ2-7; 7 bases map to TRBD1. Germline lookup yields CDR1 MDHEN and CDR2 SYDVKM. V trimming: 5 bases; J trimming: 9 bases; junction bases outside the gene matches: 16. The CDR3 spans 15 residues. CDR3 in DNA: TGTGCCAGCAGTACGACAGGGCCCCTCGACCGGGGGCAGTACTTC. Amino acids: CASSTTGPLDRGQYF. Together with reference TRBV28 and TRBJ2-7, the CDR3 gives the full variable domain: DVKVTQSSRYLVKRTGEKVFLECVQDMDHENMFWYRQDPGLGLRLIYFSYDVKMKEKGDIPEGYSVSREKKERFSLILESASTNQTSMYLCASSTTGPLDRGQYFGPGTRLTVT.

This clone appeared a few times. The rearrangement uses TRBV11-2 and TRBJ1-1; perhaps TRBD1 as D (6 bases). This CDR3 is built from 15 residues. Trimming shortened V by 5 bases and J by 3 bases, and 16 bases separated the two germline ends. The germline CDR1 and CDR2 sequences are SGHAT and FQNNGV. The CDR3 spells CASSPLADRYTEAFF. In DNA form, the CDR3 reads TGTGCCAGCAGCCCACTGGCGGACAGATACACTGAAGCTTTCTTT. Using reference TRBV11-2 and TRBJ1-1 for the parts outside the CDR3, the full variable domain is EAGVAQSPRYKIIEKRQSVAFWCNPISGHATLYWYQQILGQGPKLLIQFQNNGVVDDSQLPKDRFSAERLKGVDSTLKIQPAKLEDSAVYLCASSPLADRYTEAFFGQGTRLTVV.

This clone has more than one count but fewer than ten. The V call is TRBV2, the J call TRBJ2-1; TRBD1 might be the D (5 bases). Germline V CDR1 and CDR2: SNHLY, FYNNEI. V was clipped by 10 bases and J by 6 bases, with 25 bases between them. The CDR3 consists of 16 residues. The CDR3, as DNA: TGTGCCACCGCGCGTTCCCGCCCCCAGGGTGGCAATGAGCAGTTCTTC. Amino acids: CATARSRPQGGNEQFF.

The V and J genes are TRBV19 and TRBJ1-2; D perhaps matches TRBD1 (5 bases). The CDR3 covers 15 residues. The V and J ends lost 3 bases and 5 bases respectively, with 16 bases between them. The germline V gene has CDR1 LNHDA and CDR2 SQIVND (reference sequence). The CDR3 sequence: CASSIPSRGGYGYTF. DNA of the CDR3: TGTGCCAGTAGTATTCCCAGCCGGGGCGGATATGGCTACACCTTC. Drawing the rest from reference TRBV19 and TRBJ1-2, the complete variable domain is DGGITQSPKYLFRKEGQNVTLSCEQNLNHDAMYWYRQDPGQGLRLIYYSQIVNDFQKGDIAEGYSVSREKKESFPLTVTSAQKNPTAFYLCASSIPSRGGYGYTFGSGTRLTVV.

This clone was detected once. This chain links TRBV30 with TRBJ1-1; D is possibly TRBD1 (5 bases). The CDR3 contains 16 residues. The V gene lost 1 base and the J gene lost 3 bases, with 18 bases spanning the gap. In germline, CDR1 is GTSNPN, CDR2 SVGIG (reference sequence). The CDR3: CAWSAPGRSTDTEAFF. CDR3 bases: TGTGCCTGGAGTGCCCCGGGGCGGAGCACAGACACTGAAGCTTTCTTT. The whole variable domain, remainder taken from reference TRBV30 and TRBJ1-1, is SQTIHQWPATLVQPVGSPLSLECTVEGTSNPNLYWYRQAAGRGLQLLFYSVGIGQISSEVPQNLSASRPQDRQFILSSKKLLLSDSGFYLCAWSAPGRSTDTEAFFGQGTRLTVV.

V usage is TRBV4-2 and J usage is TRBJ2-6; perhaps D is TRBD1 or TRBD2 (5 bases each). With 0 bases removed from V and 2 bases from J, the gap between germline ends came to 26 bases. Per the germline V gene, CDR1 is LGHNA and CDR2 is YNFKEQ. The CDR3 covers 22 residues. CDR3 DNA: TGTGCCAGCAGCCAAGATTCGCGTTTGGGGGATTCCAGGGTTACTGGGGCCAACGTCCTGACTTTC. Amino acid sequence: CASSQDSRLGDSRVTGANVLTF.

V is TRBV13 and J is TRBJ1-4; possible D gene TRBD1, 5 bases. This CDR3 region has 15 residues. Trimming left V 0 bases short and J 5 bases short, with 10 bases between. The germline V gene encodes CDR1 PRHDT and CDR2 FYEKMQ (reference sequence). CDR3 DNA: TGTGCCAGCAGCTTAGGCCCAGGGAGCAATGAAAAACTGTTTTTT. This gives the protein CASSLGPGSNEKLFF.

This chain connects TRBV2 to TRBJ1-2, with D unclear. V lost 6 bases and J lost 6, with 17 bases in between. Per germline, CDR1 SNHLY and CDR2 FYNNEI. CDR3 length: 14 residues. The CDR3 protein is CASSVPGRANGYTF. The CDR3 DNA is TGTGCCAGCAGCGTTCCCGGACGGGCGAATGGCTACACCTTC.

V is TRBV19 and J is TRBJ2-3; the D gene is possibly TRBD1 (5 bases). With 5 bases removed from V and 4 bases from J, the gap between germline ends came to 16 bases. There are 15 residues in the CDR3. Germline lookup yields CDR1 LNHDA and CDR2 SQIVND (reference sequence). The CDR3 sequence: CASSSPGMDADTQYF. The CDR3 DNA reads as TGTGCCAGTAGTTCTCCAGGGATGGATGCAGATACGCAGTATTTT.